Shown below are 3 T cell receptor beta chains from a single sample sequenced in a study of shared clonotypes between healthy human individuals. Repertoires were generated with immunoSEQ multiplex PCR, while TCRdb's copy carries only in-frame clones and drops some. This table has approximately 2.5 million clones, 93% appearing once. Sequenced: naive CD4+ T cells from PBMCs. Subset meaning: CD45RA+ positively selected. The source is a man in his late teens or twenties in good health. Some clones in this sample may be carry-over from other donors' samples.

The chain uses TRBV15 and TRBJ2-1; D is perhaps TRBD2 (6 bases). This CDR3 region has 16 residues. CDR1 LNHNV and CDR2 YYDKDF come from the germline V gene (reference sequence). Trimming removed 1 base at V and 2 bases at J, with 12 bases between. For the CDR3, the DNA is TGTGCCACCAGCAGAGGTGGAGAGCGGGCCTACAATGAGCAGTTCTTC. Its translation: CATSRGGERAYNEQFF.

The J gene is TRBJ2-1, the V gene TRBV6-5; D might be TRBD2 (5 bases). The V gene's germline CDR1 is MNHEY and CDR2 SVGAGI. Trimming removed 7 bases at V and 9 bases at J, with 16 bases between. The CDR3 is 13 amino acids. For the CDR3, the DNA is TGTGCCAGCACCCAACGCGGGTTTAGTGAGCAGTTCTTC. Protein sequence: CASTQRGFSEQFF.

The rearrangement uses TRBV5-1 and TRBJ2-3, with a weak D call TRBD2 (6 bases). Germline CDR1 and CDR2: SGHRS and YFSETQ. The CDR3 runs to 13 residues. V was clipped by 6 bases and J by 8 bases, with 16 bases between them. The CDR3 protein is CASTSNPEGTQYF. CDR3 nucleotide sequence: TGCGCCAGCACCTCGAACCCGGAGGGTACGCAGTATTTT.